The 25 T cell receptor beta chains below were found in one sample sequenced in a study of human T cells and chemical hapten exposure. Time point here: patch test 3, about 24 weeks after DPC sensitization. As to treatment: therapeutic diphenylcyclopropenone sensitization with weekly scalp DPC. TCRdb reprocessed the RACE reads via MiXCR and lists one record per CDR3 protein. The table records approximately 160,000 distinct CDR3 sequences, around a quarter of them present only once. Sequenced here: whole blood, sampled in connection with sensitization to the hapten diphenylcyclopropenone (DPC). These receptors originate from a woman under 30 with alopecia areata. Some clones in this sample may be carry-over from other donors' samples.

J is TRBJ1-2 and V is TRBV29-1, with 12 positions matching TRBD1. Germline V gives CDR1 SQVTM, CDR2 ANQGSEA. This CDR3 spans 15 amino acids. Trimming removed 8 bases from V and 5 bases from J; junction bases left unmatched: 12. The CDR3 DNA is TGCAGCATTATGAGGGGACAGGGGGCCTCTTATGGCTACACCTTC. It is translated as CSIMRGQGASYGYTF.

The chain employs TRBV20-1 and TRBJ1-2; unclear D gene. The CDR3 covers 13 residues. The V gene lost 0 bases and the J gene lost 6 bases, with 11 bases spanning the gap. Germline V lookup: CDR1 DFQATT, CDR2 SNEGSKA (reference sequence). The CDR3 sequence: CSARDSRGNGYTF. The DNA of the CDR3 is TGCAGTGCTAGAGATTCCAGAGGCAATGGCTACACCTTC.

There are many counts of this clonotype. The chain is built from TRBV6-4 and TRBJ2-3; D remains unclear. V gave up 0 bases and J gave up 2 bases, with 12 bases separating them. The CDR3 contains 16 residues. Germline-derived CDR1 and CDR2 are MRHNA and SNTAGT. The CDR3 region is CASSDSINTPTDTQYF. CDR3 nucleotides: TGTGCCAGCAGTGACTCGATTAACACACCCACAGATACGCAGTATTTT.

The V call is TRBV5-6, the J call TRBJ2-1, with TRBD2 matching over 9 bases. The CDR3 extends over 16 amino acids. Trimming cost V 0 bases and J 4 bases; bases outside gene matches: 5. Germline assignment: CDR1 SGHDT and CDR2 YYEEEE. In DNA form, the CDR3 reads TGTGCCAGCAGCTTGGTACCTAGCGGGGCTTACAATGAGCAGTTCTTC. Its protein is CASSLVPSGAYNEQFF. Based on the CDR3 plus reference TRBV5-6 and TRBJ2-1, the full variable domain is DAGVTQSPTHLIKTRGQQVTLRCSPKSGHDTVSWYQQALGQGPQFIFQYYEEEERQRGNFPDRFSGHQFPNYSSELNVNALLLGDSALYLCASSLVPSGAYNEQFFGPGTRLTVL.

This clonotype was counted a few times. The V and J genes are TRBV7-2 and TRBJ2-3; 8 positions match TRBD2. Germline lookup yields CDR1 SGHTA and CDR2 FQGNSA. The trim removed 1 base at V and 1 base at J, leaving 4 bases unmatched. The CDR3 covers 16 residues. The CDR3 nucleotides read TGTGCCAGCAGCTTAGAAGGCGGGGGGCGCACAGATACGCAGTATTTT. Translated: CASSLEGGGRTDTQYF.

This clonotype was seen many times. The genes are TRBV10-3 and TRBJ2-7; 8 bases agree with TRBD1. The CDR3 totals 14 residues. The V gene end was trimmed by 2 bases and the J gene end by 4 bases; junction bases not matched to a gene: 4. CDR1 is ENHRY and CDR2 is SYGVKD in the germline V gene. The CDR3 spells CAISEGTGGYEQYF. The CDR3 nucleotides are TGTGCCATCAGTGAGGGAACAGGGGGGTACGAGCAGTACTTC.

V usage is TRBV6-2 or TRBV6-3 and J usage is TRBJ2-1; 10 nucleotides match TRBD1. J was trimmed by 7 bases and V by 6 bases; bases with no gene match: 6. CDR1 and CDR2 (germline): MNHEY, SVGEGT. The CDR3 has 14 residues. The DNA for the CDR3 is TGTGCCAGCAGCCACGGACAGGGGGGAAATGAGCAGTTCTTC. It is translated as CASSHGQGGNEQFF.

This clonotype was seen more than once but under ten times. The V and J genes are TRBV20-1 and TRBJ2-7; 7 bases align to TRBD2. The CDR3 spans 12 residues. The J segment lost 3 bases and the V segment lost 6 bases, leaving 5 bases of the junction unmatched. Germline lookup yields CDR1 DFQATT and CDR2 SNEGSKA (reference sequence). DNA for the CDR3: TGCAGTGCCCCCAGCGGGGTCTACGAGCAGTACTTC. Encoded protein: CSAPSGVYEQYF.

This chain uses TRBV11-3 with TRBJ2-6; D is ambiguous. This CDR3 is 13 amino acids long. With 5 bases removed from V and 0 bases from J, the gap between germline ends came to 2 bases. The germline V gene encodes CDR1 SGHNT and CDR2 YENEEA. The CDR3 sequence: CASSVSGANVLTF. CDR3 DNA sequence: TGTGCCAGCAGCGTCTCTGGGGCCAACGTCCTGACTTTC.

In DNA, the CDR3 is TGTGCCTGGAGTGCGGGTCTTTCCTACGAGCAGTACTTC. Amino acids: CAWSAGLSYEQYF. J is TRBJ2-7 and V is TRBV30; no clear D. CDR3 size: 13 residues. Germline V gene data show CDR1 as GTSNPN and CDR2 as SVGIG (reference sequence). V lost 1 base and J 1 base, leaving 8 bases between the germline ends.

V usage is TRBV20-1 and J usage is TRBJ2-7; D is perhaps TRBD2 (6 bases). In germline, CDR1 is DFQATT, CDR2 SNEGSKA (reference sequence). V dropped 5 bases and J dropped 3 bases, with 11 bases sitting between them. The CDR3 consists of 12 residues. The CDR3 nucleotides read TGCAGTGCTCGGGGGAAATACTACGAGCAGTACTTC. Translated: CSARGKYYEQYF.

This clonotype turned up a few times. V usage is TRBV29-1 and J usage is TRBJ1-1, with unresolved D. V was cut by 4 bases and J by 5 bases, with 23 bases left in between. Germline V gene sequence: CDR1 SQVTM, CDR2 ANQGSEA. The CDR3 sequence is 16 residues long. CDR3 sequence reads: CSVVSGVGTRRTEAFF. The CDR3 nucleotides are TGCAGCGTTGTTTCCGGGGTAGGTACTAGAAGGACTGAAGCTTTCTTT.

This clonotype came up a few times. The chain employs TRBV10-2 and TRBJ2-1, with 10 nucleotides matching TRBD2. Per germline, CDR1 WSHSY and CDR2 SAAADI. The length of the CDR3 is 15 residues. J lost 4 bases, V lost 9 bases, and 9 bases had no gene match. The chain's CDR3 is CASSRKTSGYNEQFF. Here the CDR3 DNA reads TGCGCCAGTTCTAGGAAGACTAGCGGGTACAATGAGCAGTTCTTC.

The CDR3 region is CSAGTVPYNEQFF. The CDR3 nucleotides are TGCAGCGCCGGGACAGTACCCTACAATGAGCAGTTCTTC. The chain recombines TRBV29-1 with TRBJ2-1; 7 bases are a match to TRBD1. With V trimmed by 7 bases and J by 2 bases, 5 bases remained unmatched. This CDR3 is 13 amino acids long. Germline CDR1 is SQVTM and CDR2 is ANQGSEA.

In this sample, this clonotype turned up a few times. The chain joins TRBV27 to TRBJ1-1; D is perhaps TRBD1 (6 bases). In germline, CDR1 is MNHEY, CDR2 SMNVEV (reference sequence). V was trimmed by 5 bases and J by 5 bases, leaving 15 bases between them. There are 14 residues in the CDR3. This CDR3 reads CASSTAGARTEAFF. Here the CDR3 DNA reads TGTGCCAGCAGTACCGCAGGGGCCCGGACTGAAGCTTTCTTT.

This clonotype occurred many times. The chain couples TRBV7-6 to TRBJ2-5, with a weak D call TRBD2 (5 bases). The CDR3 contains 15 residues. Trimming shortened V by 0 bases and J by 8 bases, and 16 bases separated the two germline ends. CDR1 and CDR2 from the germline V gene are SGHVS and FNYEAQ. The CDR3 is CASSLALARHATQYF. The CDR3, as DNA: TGTGCCAGCAGCTTAGCCTTAGCGAGACATGCCACCCAGTACTTC.

The rearrangement uses TRBV7-2 and TRBJ1-2; D might be TRBD1 (5 bases). V gave up 5 bases and J gave up 0 bases, with 16 bases separating them. This CDR3 contains 16 residues. Germline V gene sequence: CDR1 SGHTA, CDR2 FQGNSA. The CDR3 DNA follows: TGTGCCAGCAGCGCGATCCCAGGGACCTCTAACTATGGCTACACCTTC. Its protein product is CASSAIPGTSNYGYTF.

The chain links TRBV7-2 to TRBJ1-5; D is unresolved. V shed 1 base and J shed 5 bases, with 3 bases lying between them. Germline values: CDR1 SGHTA, CDR2 FQGNSA. The length of the CDR3 is 12 residues. The CDR3 reads CASSLEYQPQHF. Written as DNA, the CDR3 is TGTGCCAGCAGCTTAGAGTATCAGCCCCAGCATTTT.

The V and J genes are TRBV7-9 and TRBJ1-4, with D uncertain. V shed 3 bases and J shed 8 bases, with 7 bases lying between them. From germline, CDR1 is SEHNR and CDR2 FQNEAQ (reference sequence). The CDR3 length is 12 residues. CDR3 DNA sequence: TGTGCCAGCAGCTTCAATAGGGAAAAACTGTTTTTT. Amino acids: CASSFNREKLFF. The full variable domain, completed using reference TRBV7-9 and TRBJ1-4, is DTGVSQNPRHKITKRGQNVTFRCDPISEHNRLYWYRQTLGQGPEFLTYFQNEAQLEKSRLLSDRFSAERPKGSFSTLEIQRTEQGDSAMYLCASSFNREKLFFGSGTQLSVL.

This clonotype was seen a few times. The J gene is TRBJ1-4, the V gene TRBV20-1; 8 bases are shared with TRBD1. This CDR3 contains 17 residues. Germline lookup yields CDR1 DFQATT and CDR2 SNEGSKA (reference sequence). The V and J ends lost 0 bases and 8 bases, in that order; junction bases with no gene match: 14. CDR3 DNA: TGCAGTGCTAGAGATTACAAGGTTGGACAGGGTCGGGAAAAACTGTTTTTT. Its translation: CSARDYKVGQGREKLFF.

The chain joins TRBV20-1 to TRBJ2-7; D is uncertain. This CDR3 is built from 12 residues. The V and J ends lost 0 bases and 5 bases respectively, with 8 bases between them. The germline gives CDR1 DFQATT, CDR2 SNEGSKA (reference sequence). DNA of the CDR3: TGCAGTGCTAGAGAGGGGTTCCACGAGCAGTACTTC. It yields the protein CSAREGFHEQYF.

The V and J genes are TRBV7-8 and TRBJ2-1; D gene uncertain. V lost 6 bases and J 3 bases, leaving 6 bases between the germline ends. This CDR3 is built from 12 residues. Per the germline V gene, CDR1 is SGHVS and CDR2 is FQNEAQ. CDR3 protein: CASSPDYNEQFF. CDR3 sequence (DNA): TGTGCCAGCAGTCCCGACTACAATGAGCAGTTCTTC.

This clonotype was picked up many times. J is TRBJ2-3 and V is TRBV9; no clear D gene. The length of the CDR3 is 14 residues. V was pared by 0 bases and J by 2 bases, with 7 bases between. Germline loops: CDR1 SGDLS, CDR2 YYNGEE. CDR3 sequence reads: CASSVGGTTDTQYF. The DNA for the CDR3 is TGTGCCAGCAGCGTAGGGGGAACCACAGATACGCAGTATTTT. The whole variable domain, remainder taken from reference TRBV9 and TRBJ2-3, is DSGVTQTPKHLITATGQRVTLRCSPRSGDLSVYWYQQSLDQGLQFLIQYYNGEERAKGNILERFSAQQFPDLHSELNLSSLELGDSALYFCASSVGGTTDTQYFGPGTRLTVL.

This clonotype was observed a handful of times. The chain uses TRBV29-1 and TRBJ2-7, with 8 bases matching TRBD2. Germline-derived CDR1 and CDR2 are SQVTM and ANQGSEA. The CDR3 is made up of 15 amino acids. V shed 0 bases and J 6 bases; nucleotides not matched to a gene: 10. The DNA of the CDR3 is TGCAGCGTTGAAGATTCGACTATCCGGGGGGGCGAGCAGTACTTC. Encoded protein: CSVEDSTIRGGEQYF.

The rearrangement joins TRBV6-5 to TRBJ2-1, with 9 nucleotides matching TRBD2. This CDR3 comprises 13 residues. Germline V CDR1 and CDR2: MNHEY, SVGAGI. With 6 bases clipped from V and 7 bases from J, the junction kept 4 bases outside the gene matches. CDR3 in DNA: TGTGCCAGCAGCTTAGCGGGGGCAAATGAGCAGTTCTTC. Protein sequence: CASSLAGANEQFF.